This T cell receptor (beta chain) is drawn from a study of cytomegalovirus exposure and HLA in healthy donors. The length of the CDR3 is 13 residues. V lost 3 bases, J lost 0 bases, and 8 bases lay in between. Germline values: CDR1 GTSNPN, CDR2 SVGIG (reference sequence). Primers: 60 Vbeta forward and 13 Jbeta reverse. Assay: immunoSEQ multiplex PCR; the TCRdb copy retains only in-frame clones and omits some. The table has under 80,000 clones, about 80% seen once. The sample consisted of PBMCs. The chain is built from TRBV30 and TRBJ1-2; D is unclear. This clonotype was sampled from a man aged 50 to 59 in good health and CMV-seropositive. The DNA of the CDR3 is TGTGCCTGGAGCCCCGGGTCTAACTATGGCTACACCTTC. Its translation is CAWSPGSNYGYTF.